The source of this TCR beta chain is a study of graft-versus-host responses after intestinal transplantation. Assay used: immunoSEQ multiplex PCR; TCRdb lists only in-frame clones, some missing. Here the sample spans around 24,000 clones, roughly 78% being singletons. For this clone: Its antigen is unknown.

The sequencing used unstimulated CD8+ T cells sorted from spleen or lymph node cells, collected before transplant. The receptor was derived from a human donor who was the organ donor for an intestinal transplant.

In DNA form, the CDR3 reads TGTGCCAGCAGCCCTCCGCCCCAACGGGCTTTCACCGGGGAGCTGTTTTTT. It specifies CASSPPPQRAFTGELFF. The J gene is TRBJ2-2, the V gene TRBV11-1; D is undetermined. The V gene's germline CDR1 is SGHAT and CDR2 FQDESV (reference sequence). The CDR3 consists of 17 residues. Trimming left V 5 bases short and J 4 bases short, with 20 bases between.